This is a list of T cell receptor beta chains from one sample in a study of T cell changes during pregnancy in multiple sclerosis. The data were produced by immunoSEQ multiplex PCR, yet TCRdb's version contains in-frame clones alone and is incomplete. This sample has 60,000 to 75,000 clones, with about 91% found just once. Sequenced here: peripheral blood, sampled after pregnancy. The receptor source for this set is a female donor with multiple sclerosis, enrolled in a pregnancy study. The CDR3 runs from the conserved cysteine through the conserved F or W. The D gene is left open where the match is weak. Rows may omit the clone size; those that give it use once, few, many or a size class.

j_call: TRBJ1-2; clone_size: -; v_call: TRBV14; d_call: -; cdr3_length: 14; cdr3_aa: CASSRGHLNYGYTF; cdr3_nt: TGTGCCAGCAGCAGAGGACACCTTAACTATGGCTACACCTTC
j_call: TRBJ1-1; clone_size: -; v_call: TRBV30; d_call: TRBD1; cdr3_length: 13; cdr3_aa: CAWRIQGGTEAFF; cdr3_nt: TGTGCCTGGAGGATACAGGGGGGGACTGAAGCTTTCTTT
j_call: TRBJ2-3; clone_size: -; v_call: TRBV11-2; d_call: -; cdr3_length: 16; cdr3_aa: CASSSSLTTYTDTQYF; cdr3_nt: TGTGCCAGCAGCTCCAGCCTTACTACCTACACAGATACGCAGTATTTT
j_call: TRBJ2-7; clone_size: -; v_call: TRBV7-9; d_call: TRBD1; cdr3_length: 14; cdr3_aa: CASSFTGQGTEQYF; cdr3_nt: TGTGCCAGCAGCTTCACGGGACAGGGTACCGAGCAGTACTTC
j_call: TRBJ2-1; clone_size: -; v_call: TRBV7-6; d_call: -; cdr3_length: 12; cdr3_aa: CASSLGANEQFF; cdr3_nt: TGTGCCAGCAGCTTGGGGGCCAACGAGCAGTTCTTC
j_call: TRBJ2-7; clone_size: -; v_call: TRBV5-1; d_call: -; cdr3_length: 13; cdr3_aa: CASTSTNSYEQYF; cdr3_nt: TGCGCCAGCACCTCGACTAACTCCTACGAGCAGTACTTC
j_call: TRBJ2-3; clone_size: -; v_call: TRBV19; d_call: TRBD2; cdr3_length: 15; cdr3_aa: CASSPSGRVTDTQYF; cdr3_nt: TGTGCCAGTAGTCCTAGCGGGAGAGTAACAGATACGCAGTATTTT
j_call: TRBJ2-2; clone_size: -; v_call: TRBV4-1; d_call: -; cdr3_length: 18; cdr3_aa: CASSHRVFRELNTGELFF; cdr3_nt: TGCGCCAGCAGCCACCGCGTGTTCCGGGAGCTAAACACCGGGGAGCTGTTTTTT
j_call: TRBJ2-7; clone_size: -; v_call: TRBV6-1; d_call: -; cdr3_length: 18; cdr3_aa: CASSEGRDFPGDVYEQYF; cdr3_nt: TGTGCCAGCAGTGAAGGGCGGGATTTCCCCGGGGACGTCTACGAGCAGTACTTC
j_call: TRBJ1-2; clone_size: -; v_call: TRBV5-1; d_call: -; cdr3_length: 17; cdr3_aa: CASSLQQGRRFNYGYTF; cdr3_nt: TGCGCCAGCAGCTTGCAACAGGGACGAAGATTTAACTATGGCTACACCTTC
j_call: TRBJ2-7; clone_size: once; v_call: TRBV14; d_call: TRBD1; cdr3_length: 15; cdr3_aa: CASSRVTGGTYEQYF; cdr3_nt: TGTGCCAGCAGCCGAGTGACAGGGGGGACCTACGAGCAGTACTTC
j_call: TRBJ1-1; clone_size: -; v_call: TRBV7-9; d_call: TRBD1; cdr3_length: 15; cdr3_aa: CASSPQGAKNTEAFF; cdr3_nt: TGTGCCAGCAGCCCTCAGGGGGCTAAAAACACTGAAGCTTTCTTT
j_call: TRBJ2-1; clone_size: -; v_call: TRBV15; d_call: -; cdr3_length: 17; cdr3_aa: CATSRGGGTSSYNEQFF; cdr3_nt: TGTGCCACCAGCAGAGGTGGTGGAACTAGCTCCTACAATGAGCAGTTCTTC
j_call: TRBJ1-1; clone_size: -; v_call: TRBV29-1; d_call: -; cdr3_length: 14; cdr3_aa: CSARIGGLDTEAFF; cdr3_nt: TGCAGCGCGAGAATAGGGGGTTTGGACACTGAAGCTTTCTTT
j_call: TRBJ2-1; clone_size: -; v_call: TRBV5-4; d_call: TRBD2; cdr3_length: 15; cdr3_aa: CASSLGTSGHNEQFF; cdr3_nt: TGTGCCAGCAGCTTGGGGACTAGCGGACACAATGAGCAGTTCTTC
j_call: TRBJ2-7; clone_size: -; v_call: TRBV19; d_call: TRBD2; cdr3_length: 16; cdr3_aa: CASSIDPLLAEYEQYF; cdr3_nt: TGTGCCAGTAGTATAGACCCGTTACTAGCGGAGTACGAGCAGTACTTC
j_call: TRBJ2-7; clone_size: -; v_call: TRBV6-4; d_call: TRBD2; cdr3_length: 15; cdr3_aa: CASSKLAGVEYEQYF; cdr3_nt: TGTGCCAGCAGCAAACTAGCGGGAGTTGAGTACGAGCAGTACTTC
j_call: TRBJ2-7; clone_size: -; v_call: TRBV4-1; d_call: TRBD1; cdr3_length: 14; cdr3_aa: CASSQDRVAYEQYF; cdr3_nt: TGCGCCAGCAGCCAGGACAGGGTAGCCTACGAGCAGTACTTC
j_call: TRBJ2-1; clone_size: -; v_call: TRBV6-1; d_call: TRBD2; cdr3_length: 15; cdr3_aa: CASSELAGAINEQFF; cdr3_nt: TGTGCCAGCAGTGAACTAGCGGGAGCTATCAATGAGCAGTTCTTC
j_call: TRBJ2-1; clone_size: -; v_call: TRBV6-1; d_call: TRBD2; cdr3_length: 15; cdr3_aa: CASSEVLAGGNEQFF; cdr3_nt: TGTGCCAGCAGTGAAGTACTAGCGGGAGGCAATGAGCAGTTCTTC
j_call: TRBJ2-7; clone_size: -; v_call: TRBV6-1; d_call: -; cdr3_length: 14; cdr3_aa: CASSLSGTIYEQYF; cdr3_nt: TGTGCCAGCAGCCTATCCGGGACAATCTACGAGCAGTACTTC
j_call: TRBJ2-7; clone_size: -; v_call: TRBV18; d_call: -; cdr3_length: 11; cdr3_aa: CASSSQGEQYF; cdr3_nt: TGTGCCAGCTCAAGTCAGGGGGAGCAGTACTTC
j_call: TRBJ2-1; clone_size: -; v_call: TRBV9; d_call: TRBD2; cdr3_length: 16; cdr3_aa: CASSVGTSGRTNEQFF; cdr3_nt: TGTGCCAGCAGCGTGGGGACTAGCGGGAGGACCAATGAGCAGTTCTTC
j_call: TRBJ2-1; clone_size: -; v_call: TRBV10-3; d_call: TRBD2; cdr3_length: 19; cdr3_aa: CAISVGASGRELGVNEQFF; cdr3_nt: TGTGCCATCAGTGTTGGGGCTAGCGGGAGAGAGTTAGGGGTCAATGAGCAGTTCTTC
j_call: TRBJ2-7; clone_size: once; v_call: TRBV28; d_call: TRBD2; cdr3_length: 12; cdr3_aa: CASSMGGGEQYF; cdr3_nt: TGTGCCAGCAGCATGGGGGGAGGGGAGCAGTACTTC
j_call: TRBJ2-1; clone_size: -; v_call: TRBV30; d_call: TRBD2; cdr3_length: 15; cdr3_aa: CAWSRGLAGGDEQFF; cdr3_nt: TGTGCCTGGAGTAGGGGGTTAGCGGGAGGGGATGAGCAGTTCTTC